The clone carrying this T cell receptor (beta chain) was counted at least ten times. Its target is not known. This sample was included in a study of CD8 T cells in ankylosing spondylitis. Overall study results and limits: Previously reported in reactive arthritis synovial fluid and blood were some of the motif variants. There was reportedly significant enrichment of clones that were disease-linked in matched ankylosing spondylitis synovial fluid. It appeared that ankylosing spondylitis blood was characterized by a TCR beta motif of seven or eight highly homologous variants. Within peripheral blood, clones linked to disease were CD8+ and relatively rare.

This CDR3 is 16 amino acids long. V trimming: 3 bases; J trimming: 4 bases; junction bases outside the gene matches: 11. CDR1 is DFQATT and CDR2 is SNEGSKA in the germline V gene (reference sequence). One entry per CDR3 protein results from TCRdb running MiXCR on the 5' RACE reads. The data show about 160,000 distinct CDR3 sequences, approximately 16% seen once. V usage is TRBV20-1 and J usage is TRBJ1-1; 10 nucleotides align to TRBD1. The TCR was taken from a male donor with ankylosing spondylitis or in good health (not recorded which). The material sequenced was blood, either unsorted or a sorted T cell fraction (not recorded which). The CDR3 region has the DNA TGCAGTGCTAGGGGGGACGACAGGGGGCTGGGCACTGAAGCTTTCTTT. The encoded protein is CSARGDDRGLGTEAFF.